These T cell receptor beta chains were read from a single sample in a study of blood T cells in healthy people across ages. Each CDR3 protein gets one entry after TCRdb re-called the 5' RACE reads with MiXCR. The sample lists 600,000 to 850,000 distinct CDR3 sequences, about 25% occurring once. These data were also filed under a second study, of T cells of mothers and their children.

The sample consisted of blood. These receptors originate from a boy aged 5-17 years in good health. CDR3s include the opening cysteine and the closing phenylalanine or tryptophan. Fields, in order: D gene, J gene, clone size, V gene, CDR3 DNA, CDR3 protein. The D gene is left open where the match is weak. The size field is filled for only some rows; it gives once, few, many or a size class.

>TRBD2|TRBJ2-1|few|TRBV12-3/TRBV12-4
TGTGCCAGCAGTTTCTCCATAGCGGGGGGGTACAATGAGCAGTTCTTC
CASSFSIAGGYNEQFF
>TRBD1|TRBJ1-2|-|TRBV5-1
TGCGCCAGCAGCGGGGGACAGGGGGAATCTGGCTACACCTTC
CASSGGQGESGYTF
>TRBD1|TRBJ2-1|-|TRBV7-9
TGTGCCAGCAGCTTAGAGGGGGCTGAGGACAATGAGCAGTTCTTC
CASSLEGAEDNEQFF
>TRBD2|TRBJ2-1|-|TRBV5-1
TGCGCCAGCAGCTTGAGGCTAGCGGGAGGAGGCGATGAGCAGTTCTTC
CASSLRLAGGGDEQFF
>TRBD2|TRBJ2-7|few|TRBV6-1
TGTGCCAGCAATCTCCTAGCGGGGGGACCCTACGAGCAGTACTTC
CASNLLAGGPYEQYF
>-|TRBJ2-3|few|TRBV6-5
TGTGCCAGCAGTTACGTAGCGGATGGTACGCAGTATTTT
CASSYVADGTQYF
>-|TRBJ2-2|-|TRBV3-1
TGTGCCAGCAGCCAAGAGTGGACAGCCGGTGTCACCGGGGAGCTGTTTTTT
CASSQEWTAGVTGELFF
>-|TRBJ2-1|-|TRBV4-1
TGCGCCAGCAGCCAAGAGGCCAGCTACAATGAGCAGTTCTTC
CASSQEASYNEQFF
>-|TRBJ2-5|few|TRBV20-1
TGCAGTGCTAGAGGGACCCTCAAGGAGGAGACCCAGTACTTC
CSARGTLKEETQYF
>TRBD2|TRBJ2-2|few|TRBV11-2
TGTGCCAGCAGCTTCCCTAAGGGACTAGCGGGGGGGCTGGGCACCGGGGAGCTGTTTTTT
CASSFPKGLAGGLGTGELFF
>-|TRBJ2-7|-|TRBV7-9
TGTGCCAGCAGCCCCCCGGGACGGAATACCTACGAGCAGTACTTC
CASSPPGRNTYEQYF
>TRBD2|TRBJ2-1|-|TRBV20-1
TGCAGTGCTGCCCGGACTAGCGGGAGAGGGGATGAGCGGTTCTTC
CSAARTSGRGDERFF
>TRBD1|TRBJ2-5|few|TRBV11-2
TGTGCCAGCAGCTTATCAACAGGGGATCAAGAGACCCAGTACTTC
CASSLSTGDQETQYF
>-|TRBJ2-5|few|TRBV5-6
TGTGCCAGCAGCTTAAGGACAGTAGATCGGTACTTC
CASSLRTVDRYF
>-|TRBJ2-1|-|TRBV4-1
TGCGCCAGCAGCCAAAACGGGCCCCTAGTAGGTGAGCAGTTCTTC
CASSQNGPLVGEQFF
>TRBD2|TRBJ2-7|few|TRBV27
TGTGCCAGCAGTTTAGACCCCCGGACTAGCGCTAGCTCCTACGAGCAGTACTTC
CASSLDPRTSASSYEQYF
>TRBD2|TRBJ2-5|-|TRBV20-1
TGCAGTGCTAGAGTTTTCGGGACTAGCAGTTTGGAGACCCAGTACTTC
CSARVFGTSSLETQYF
>-|TRBJ2-5|few|TRBV24-1
TGTGCCACCAGTGATTTGTCCAGTGATCCAGAGACCCAGTACTTC
CATSDLSSDPETQYF
>TRBD1|TRBJ2-1|few|TRBV4-2
TGTGCCAGCAGCCTAAGACAGGGGACTGAGCAGTTCTTC
CASSLRQGTEQFF
>TRBD2|TRBJ2-1|-|TRBV29-1
TGCAACCAAACTAACAAAGTGGCGGGAGGAGCGTCCTACAATGAGCAGTTCTTC
CNQTNKVAGGASYNEQFF
>TRBD1|TRBJ2-4|-|TRBV28
TGTGCCAGCAGTTACGGACAGGGCATTCAGTACTTC
CASSYGQGIQYF
>-|TRBJ1-1|-|TRBV7-3
TGTGCCAGCAGCCGTGGGAACACTGAAGCTTCCTTT
CASSRGNTEASF
>TRBD2|TRBJ2-5|few|TRBV9
TGTGCCAGCAGTGCCACTAGCGGTACAAGGGAGACCCAGTACTTC
CASSATSGTRETQYF
>TRBD2|TRBJ2-1|-|TRBV6-5
TGTGCCAGCAGTTACTCGGCTAGCGGAAGCTCCTACAATGAGCAGTTCTTC
CASSYSASGSSYNEQFF
>-|TRBJ2-5|few|TRBV11-2
TGTGCCAGCAGCTGGGGTCCTGGACGGGAGACCCAGTACTTC
CASSWGPGRETQYF
>-|TRBJ1-1|few|TRBV29-1
TGCAGCGTTGAAGAAGGCGCCGGGCATGAAGCTTTCTTT
CSVEEGAGHEAFF
>-|TRBJ2-7|-|TRBV7-9
TGTGCCAGCAGACATGTACGGGGGCAAGGGTACGAGCAGTACTTC
CASRHVRGQGYEQYF
>-|TRBJ2-5|few|TRBV12-3/TRBV12-4
TGTGCCAGCAGTTTTGGAGGGGGCTCAGGGACCCAGTACTTC
CASSFGGGSGTQYF
>-|TRBJ1-3|few|TRBV6-1
TGTGCCAGCAGTCAAGGACCAAAGCACAGAAACACCATATATTTT
CASSQGPKHRNTIYF
>TRBD2|TRBJ2-7|few|TRBV28
TGTGCCAGCAGTGCCAGACTAGCGGGAGGCTACGAGCAGTACTTC
CASSARLAGGYEQYF
>-|TRBJ1-2|-|TRBV6-5
TGTGCCAGCAGTTATGCCCAACTCTATGGCTACACCTTC
CASSYAQLYGYTF
>TRBD1|TRBJ1-4|few|TRBV12-3/TRBV12-4
TGTGCCAGCAGTATAGACAGGGGGGCGAAACTGTTTTTT
CASSIDRGAKLFF
>-|TRBJ2-3|few|TRBV3-1
TGTGCCAGCGGAATAAAGCAGTATTTT
CASGIKQYF
>-|TRBJ1-6|-|TRBV4-1
TGCGCCAGCAGCCGGCAGACGGATAATTCACCCCTCCACTTT
CASSRQTDNSPLHF
>-|TRBJ1-1|once|TRBV7-2
TGTGCCAGCAGCTTAGGCGGGACGGGGACTGAAGCTTTCTTT
CASSLGGTGTEAFF
>TRBD1|TRBJ1-1|few|TRBV4-2
TGTGCCAGCAGCCAAGGGGTTAACAGGGGCACTGAAGCTTTCTTT
CASSQGVNRGTEAFF
>-|TRBJ1-1|-|TRBV6-5
TGTGCCAGCAGTTACGGCCGAGGACCGAACACTGAAGCTTTCTTT
CASSYGRGPNTEAFF
>TRBD1|TRBJ2-5|few|TRBV7-2
TGTGCCAGCAGTTCCTTTGGACAGGGGCAAGAGACCCAGTACTTC
CASSSFGQGQETQYF
>-|TRBJ1-2|-|TRBV19
TGTGCCAGTAGTATTAGCCCGACATCCCCCGCTAACTATGGCTACACCTTC
CASSISPTSPANYGYTF
>-|TRBJ2-7|-|TRBV10-3
TGTGCCAGCCCTACCCTGGGACGCGGCGGCTACGAGCAGTACTTC
CASPTLGRGGYEQYF
>TRBD1|TRBJ1-2|-|TRBV12-3/TRBV12-4
TGTGCCAGCAGTTTCGGACAGGGATGGAACTATGGCTACACCTTC
CASSFGQGWNYGYTF
>TRBD2|TRBJ2-1|-|TRBV7-2
TGTGCCAGCAGTCGAAGCGGGGGGACCTACAATGAGCAGTTCTTC
CASSRSGGTYNEQFF
>TRBD2|TRBJ2-5|-|TRBV7-6
TGTGCCAGCAGCTTAGGACTAGCGGGAGGGCCCTATTTCCAAGAGACCCAGTACTTC
CASSLGLAGGPYFQETQYF
>TRBD2|TRBJ2-7|few|TRBV4-1
TGCGCCAGCAGCCAAGATAGCCTAGCGGGAGGCGAGCAGTACTTC
CASSQDSLAGGEQYF
>-|TRBJ2-3|few|TRBV28
TGTGCCAGCAGCCCTCGGAGCGATCGCACAGATACGCAGTATTTT
CASSPRSDRTDTQYF
>TRBD1|TRBJ1-4|once|TRBV5-5
TGTGCCAGCATACCATACTCCGGGACAGATGAAAAACTGTTTTTT
CASIPYSGTDEKLFF
>TRBD1|TRBJ2-1|once|TRBV15
TGTGCCACCAGCAGGAAATCAGGGGGATCCTACAATGAGCAGTTCTTC
CATSRKSGGSYNEQFF
>TRBD2|TRBJ2-3|-|TRBV10-3
TGTGCCATCAGACCAAATAGCGGGGGCACAGATACGCAGTATTTT
CAIRPNSGGTDTQYF
>TRBD1|TRBJ1-1|few|TRBV5-1
TGCGCCAGCAGCTGGGGACAGGGACAGTCTCGGGCTGAAGCTTTCTTT
CASSWGQGQSRAEAFF
>TRBD2|TRBJ2-1|-|TRBV29-1
TGCAGCATGCGGACTAGTAGCAATGAGCAGTTCTTC
CSMRTSSNEQFF
>-|TRBJ2-3|-|TRBV9
TGTGCCACCCAGGGACCCAGCACAGATACGCAGTATTTT
CATQGPSTDTQYF
>-|TRBJ2-5|-|TRBV7-2
TGTGTCAGCAGCTTAGGATGGGGGGTGATGGAGACCCAGTACTTC
CVSSLGWGVMETQYF
>-|TRBJ1-4|-|TRBV4-1
TGCGCCAGCAGCCATACCCTACGGCGGGGATACGAAAAACTGTTTTTT
CASSHTLRRGYEKLFF
>-|TRBJ2-5|-|TRBV6-5
TGTGCCAGCAGTTACTATGGGGAGACCCAGTACTTC
CASSYYGETQYF
>-|TRBJ1-1|-|TRBV12-3/TRBV12-4
TGTGCCAGCGGCGAAGGGTGGGGCGCTGGAGCTTTCTTT
CASGEGWGAGAFF
>-|TRBJ2-2|-|TRBV25-1
TGTGCCAGCATGAACTCTGAGTTTTTGACCGGGGAGCTGTTCTTT
CASMNSEFLTGELFF
>-|TRBJ1-4|-|TRBV20-1
TGCAGTGCGGTCAGGGGAAATGAAAAACTGTTTTTT
CSAVRGNEKLFF